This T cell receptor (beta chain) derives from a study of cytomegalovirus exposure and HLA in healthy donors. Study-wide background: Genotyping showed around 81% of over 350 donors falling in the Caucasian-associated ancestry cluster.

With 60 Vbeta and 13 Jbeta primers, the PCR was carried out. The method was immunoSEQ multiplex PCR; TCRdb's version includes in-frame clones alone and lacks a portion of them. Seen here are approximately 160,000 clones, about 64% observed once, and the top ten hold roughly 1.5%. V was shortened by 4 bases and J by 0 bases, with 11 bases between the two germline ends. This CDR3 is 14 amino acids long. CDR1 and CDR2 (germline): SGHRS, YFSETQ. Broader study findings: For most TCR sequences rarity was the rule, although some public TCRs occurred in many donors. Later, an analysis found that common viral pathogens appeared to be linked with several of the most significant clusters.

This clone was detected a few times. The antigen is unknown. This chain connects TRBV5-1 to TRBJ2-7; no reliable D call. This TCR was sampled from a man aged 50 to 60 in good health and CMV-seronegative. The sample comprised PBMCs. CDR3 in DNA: TGCGCCAGCAGCCCTCTTTGGCCCTCCTACGAGCAGTACTTC. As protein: CASSPLWPSYEQYF. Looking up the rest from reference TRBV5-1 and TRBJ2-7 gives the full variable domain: KAGVTQTPRYLIKTRGQQVTLSCSPISGHRSVSWYQQTPGQGLQFLFEYFSETQRNKGNFPGRFSGRQFSNSRSEMNVSTLELGDSALYLCASSPLWPSYEQYFGPGTRLTVT.